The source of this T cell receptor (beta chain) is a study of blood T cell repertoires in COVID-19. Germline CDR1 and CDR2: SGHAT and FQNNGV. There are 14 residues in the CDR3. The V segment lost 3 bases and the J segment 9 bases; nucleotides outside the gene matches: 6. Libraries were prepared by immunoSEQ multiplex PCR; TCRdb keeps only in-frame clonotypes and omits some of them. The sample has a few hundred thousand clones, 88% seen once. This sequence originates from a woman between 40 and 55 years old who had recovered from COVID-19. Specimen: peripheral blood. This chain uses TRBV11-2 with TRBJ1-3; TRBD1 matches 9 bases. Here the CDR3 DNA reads TGTGCCAGCAGCTTTGGACAGGGGCTGGGCACCATATATTTT. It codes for CASSFGQGLGTIYF.